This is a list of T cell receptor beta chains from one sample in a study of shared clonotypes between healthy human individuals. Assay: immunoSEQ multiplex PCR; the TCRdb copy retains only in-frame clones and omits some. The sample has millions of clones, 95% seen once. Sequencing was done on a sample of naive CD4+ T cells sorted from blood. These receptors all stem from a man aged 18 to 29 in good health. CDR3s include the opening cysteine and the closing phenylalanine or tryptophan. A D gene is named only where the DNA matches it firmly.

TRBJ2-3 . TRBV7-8 CASSLVGGTDTQYF
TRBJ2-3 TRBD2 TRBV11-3 CASSSQLAGGAADTQYF
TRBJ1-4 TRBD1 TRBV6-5 CASSTGGAGGEKLFF
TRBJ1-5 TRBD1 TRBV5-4 CASSGDRGNQPQHF
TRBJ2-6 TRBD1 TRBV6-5 CASSWTGNIGANVLTF
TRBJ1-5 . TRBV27 CASSLLNRSNQPQHF
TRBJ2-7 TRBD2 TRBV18 CASSPRGGRQTYEQYF
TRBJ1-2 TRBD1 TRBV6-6 CASSFPGQGADGYTF
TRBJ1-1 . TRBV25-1 CASRAGDGMNTEAFF
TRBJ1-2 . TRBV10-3 CAIRTRDNYGYTF
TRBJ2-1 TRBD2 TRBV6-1 CASMISLAGYNEQFF
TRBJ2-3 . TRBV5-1 CASSWGASTTTDTQYF
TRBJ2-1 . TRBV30 CAWSSWGNEQFF
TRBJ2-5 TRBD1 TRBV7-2 CASSFDRGKETQYF
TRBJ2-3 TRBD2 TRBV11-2 CASSFLASGSVDTQYF
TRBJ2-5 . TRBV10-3 CAISESTGRETQYF
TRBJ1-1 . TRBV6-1 CASSERREAFF
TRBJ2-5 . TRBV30 CAWSFGQETQYF
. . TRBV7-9 CASSPTAGSYEQYF
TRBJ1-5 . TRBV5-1 CASSVGGGYNQPQHF
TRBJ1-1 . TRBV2 CASTRTQNTEAFF
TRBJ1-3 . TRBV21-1 CASSKAGGQLSGNTIYF
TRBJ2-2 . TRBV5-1 CASSLGLHNRPNTGELFF
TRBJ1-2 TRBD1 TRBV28 CASSLRDRVAYGYTF
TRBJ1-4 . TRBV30 CAWSVTATNEKLFF
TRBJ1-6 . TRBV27 CASSSGVLRDNSPLHF
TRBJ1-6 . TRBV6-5 CASSSRQVANSPLHF
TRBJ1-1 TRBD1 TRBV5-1 CASRLTGGTEAFF
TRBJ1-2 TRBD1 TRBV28 CASNSADRVGGYTF
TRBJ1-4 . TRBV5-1 CASSLAGVSNEKLFF
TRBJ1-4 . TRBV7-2 CASSLLSGWGENEKLFF
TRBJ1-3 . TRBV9 CASSQQGATGNTIYF
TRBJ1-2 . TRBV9 CASSVASGPAYGYTF
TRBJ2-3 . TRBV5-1 CASSHHLPDTQYF
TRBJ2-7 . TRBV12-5 CASGEGPRRYEQYF
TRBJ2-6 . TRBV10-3 CAISAELSGANVLTF
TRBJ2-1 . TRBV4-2 CASSLYLTGSYNEQFF
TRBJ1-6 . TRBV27 CASSLLWGANSPLHF
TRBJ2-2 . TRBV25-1 CASTRTDPNTGELFF
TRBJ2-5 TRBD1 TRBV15 CATSRQGAGETQYF
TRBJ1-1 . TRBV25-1 CASNGGWNTEAFF
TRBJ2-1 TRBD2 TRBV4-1 CASSLRTVTSGREQFF
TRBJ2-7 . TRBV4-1 CASSQGQQGTSYEQYF
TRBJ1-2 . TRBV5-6 CASSLEPGANYGYTF
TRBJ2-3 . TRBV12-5 CASGLEGYTQYF
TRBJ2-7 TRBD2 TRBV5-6 CASSSGTRSGREQYF
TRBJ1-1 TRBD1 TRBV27 CASSLSIRGATEAFF